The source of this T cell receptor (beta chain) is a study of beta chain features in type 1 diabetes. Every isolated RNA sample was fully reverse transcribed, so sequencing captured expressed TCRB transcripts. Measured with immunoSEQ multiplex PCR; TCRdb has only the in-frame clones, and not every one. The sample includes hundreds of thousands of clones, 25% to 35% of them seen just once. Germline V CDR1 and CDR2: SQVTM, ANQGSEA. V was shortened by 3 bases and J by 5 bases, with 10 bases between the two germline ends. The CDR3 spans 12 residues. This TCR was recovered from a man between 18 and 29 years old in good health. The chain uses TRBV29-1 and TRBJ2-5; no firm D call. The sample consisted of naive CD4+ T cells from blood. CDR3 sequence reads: CSVDIGLETQYF. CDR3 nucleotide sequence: TGCAGCGTTGACATAGGTCTGGAGACCCAGTACTTC.